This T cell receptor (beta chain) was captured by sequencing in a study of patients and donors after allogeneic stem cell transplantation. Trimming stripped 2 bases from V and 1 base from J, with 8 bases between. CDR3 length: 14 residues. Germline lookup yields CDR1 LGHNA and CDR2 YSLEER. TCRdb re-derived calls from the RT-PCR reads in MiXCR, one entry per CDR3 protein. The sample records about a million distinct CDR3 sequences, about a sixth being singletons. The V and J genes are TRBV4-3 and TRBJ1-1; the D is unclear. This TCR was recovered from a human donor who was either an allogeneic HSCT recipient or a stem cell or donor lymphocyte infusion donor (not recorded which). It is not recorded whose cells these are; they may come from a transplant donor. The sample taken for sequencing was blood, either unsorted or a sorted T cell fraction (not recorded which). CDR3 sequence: CASSQLTWNTEAFF. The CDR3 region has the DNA TGCGCCAGCAGCCAATTAACCTGGAACACTGAAGCTTTCTTT.